Here is one T cell receptor beta chain with its context. V was clipped by 6 bases and J by 5 bases, with 14 bases between them. The CDR3 has 13 amino acids. Germline V lookup: CDR1 DFQATT, CDR2 SNEGSKA (reference sequence). Primers used in a second PCR of about 6 to 11 cycles were a sample-barcoded 5' primer and a J-beta primer mix. MiXCR, applied by TCRdb to the 5' RACE reads, yields one record per CDR3 protein. Of some 1.5 million distinct CDR3 sequences in the sample, roughly two fifths were seen once. This record comes from a study of blood T cells in healthy people across ages. The chain recombines TRBV20-1 with TRBJ2-1; D is unclear. This receptor was identified in a woman younger than 30 in good health. The sequenced material came from blood. CDR3 nucleotides: TGCAGTGCGTCCCGCATGGGGAACAATGAGCAGTTCTTC. Translated, it gives CSASRMGNNEQFF.